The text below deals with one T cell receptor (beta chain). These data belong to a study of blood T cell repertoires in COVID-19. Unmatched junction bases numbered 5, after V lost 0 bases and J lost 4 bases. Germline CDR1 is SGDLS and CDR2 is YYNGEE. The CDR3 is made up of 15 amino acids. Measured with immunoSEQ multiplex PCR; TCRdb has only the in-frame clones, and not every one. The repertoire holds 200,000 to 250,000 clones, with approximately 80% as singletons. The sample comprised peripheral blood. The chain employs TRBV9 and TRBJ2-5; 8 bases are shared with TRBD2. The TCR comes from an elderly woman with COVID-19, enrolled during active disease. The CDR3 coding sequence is TGTGCCAGCAGCGTAGGCGGGGGGTCGGGAGAGACCCAGTACTTC. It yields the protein CASSVGGGSGETQYF.